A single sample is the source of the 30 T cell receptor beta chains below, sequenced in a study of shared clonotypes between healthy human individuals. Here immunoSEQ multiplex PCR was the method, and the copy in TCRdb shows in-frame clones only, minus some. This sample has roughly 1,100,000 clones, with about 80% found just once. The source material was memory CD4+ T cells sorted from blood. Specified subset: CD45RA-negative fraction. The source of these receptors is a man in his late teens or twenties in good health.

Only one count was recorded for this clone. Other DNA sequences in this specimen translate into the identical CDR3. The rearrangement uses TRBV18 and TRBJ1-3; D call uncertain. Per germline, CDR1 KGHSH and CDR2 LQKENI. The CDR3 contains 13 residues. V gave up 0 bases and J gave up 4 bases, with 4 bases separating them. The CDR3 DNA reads TGTGCCAGCTCACCACCGGTCGGAAACACCATATATTTT. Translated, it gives CASSPPVGNTIYF.

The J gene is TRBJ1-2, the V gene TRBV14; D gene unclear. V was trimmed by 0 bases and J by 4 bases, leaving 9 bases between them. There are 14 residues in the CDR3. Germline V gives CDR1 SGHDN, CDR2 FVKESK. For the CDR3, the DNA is TGTGCCAGCAGCCAAGATGTCGGAATCTATGGCTACACCTTC. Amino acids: CASSQDVGIYGYTF.

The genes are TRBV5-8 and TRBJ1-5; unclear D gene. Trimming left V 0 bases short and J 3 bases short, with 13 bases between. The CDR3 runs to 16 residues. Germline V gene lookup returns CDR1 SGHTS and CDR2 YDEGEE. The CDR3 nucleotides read TGTGCCAGCAGCTTGGTCGACGGCTTCATCAATCAGCCCCAGCATTTT. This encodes CASSLVDGFINQPQHF.

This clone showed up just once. CDR3 sequence reads: CASSKQGLQETQYF. The CDR3 DNA reads TGTGCCAGTAGTAAACAGGGGCTGCAAGAGACCCAGTACTTC. The chain links TRBV19 to TRBJ2-5, with 7 bases lining up with TRBD1. CDR1 is LNHDA, CDR2 SQIVND, per germline (reference sequence). The V and J ends lost 4 bases and 2 bases, in that order; junction bases with no gene match: 4. This CDR3 spans 14 amino acids.

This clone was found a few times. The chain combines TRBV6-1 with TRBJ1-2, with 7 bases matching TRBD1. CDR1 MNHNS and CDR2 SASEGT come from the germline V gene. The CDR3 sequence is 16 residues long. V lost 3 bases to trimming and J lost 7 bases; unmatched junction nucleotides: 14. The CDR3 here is CASSDSFIDRESGYTF. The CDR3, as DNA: TGTGCCAGCAGTGATTCTTTTATCGACAGGGAATCTGGCTACACCTTC.

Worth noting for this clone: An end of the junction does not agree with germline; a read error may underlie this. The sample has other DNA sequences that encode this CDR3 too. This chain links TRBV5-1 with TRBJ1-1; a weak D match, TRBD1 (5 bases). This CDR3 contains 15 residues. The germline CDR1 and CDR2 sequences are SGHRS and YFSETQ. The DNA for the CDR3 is TGTGCCAGCAGCTTCGGTGGGACCATGAACACTGAAGCTTTCTTT. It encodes CASSFGGTMNTEAFF.

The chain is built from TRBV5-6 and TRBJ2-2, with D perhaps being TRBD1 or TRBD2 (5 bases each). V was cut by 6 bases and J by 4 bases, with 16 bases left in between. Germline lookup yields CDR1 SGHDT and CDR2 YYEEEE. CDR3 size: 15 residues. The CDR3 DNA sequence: TGTGCCAGCACCCTGGGTGGGGGATTCACCGGGGAGCTGTTTTTT. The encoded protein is CASTLGGGFTGELFF.

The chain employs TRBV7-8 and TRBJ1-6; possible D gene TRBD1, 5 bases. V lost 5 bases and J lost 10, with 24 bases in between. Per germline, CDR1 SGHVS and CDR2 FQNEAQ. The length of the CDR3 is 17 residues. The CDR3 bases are TGTGCCAGCAGCCCATTAGGGGCAGACCCTCTAAGGTCACCCCTCCACTTT. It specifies CASSPLGADPLRSPLHF.

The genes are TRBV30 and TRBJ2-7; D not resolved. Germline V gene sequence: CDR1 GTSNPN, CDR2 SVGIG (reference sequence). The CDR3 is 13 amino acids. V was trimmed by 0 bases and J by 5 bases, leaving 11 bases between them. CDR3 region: CAWSVLLNHEQYF. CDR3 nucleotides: TGTGCCTGGAGTGTACTCCTTAACCACGAGCAGTACTTC. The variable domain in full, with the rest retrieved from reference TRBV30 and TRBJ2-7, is SQTIHQWPATLVQPVGSPLSLECTVEGTSNPNLYWYRQAAGRGLQLLFYSVGIGQISSEVPQNLSASRPQDRQFILSSKKLLLSDSGFYLCAWSVLLNHEQYFGPGTRLTVT.

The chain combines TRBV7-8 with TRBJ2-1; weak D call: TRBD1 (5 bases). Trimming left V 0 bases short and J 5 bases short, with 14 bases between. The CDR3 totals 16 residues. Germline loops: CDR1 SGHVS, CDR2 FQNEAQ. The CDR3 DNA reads TGTGCCAGCAGCTTAGCTCTAGAAGAAGGGGACAATGAGCAGTTCTTC. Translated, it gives CASSLALEEGDNEQFF.

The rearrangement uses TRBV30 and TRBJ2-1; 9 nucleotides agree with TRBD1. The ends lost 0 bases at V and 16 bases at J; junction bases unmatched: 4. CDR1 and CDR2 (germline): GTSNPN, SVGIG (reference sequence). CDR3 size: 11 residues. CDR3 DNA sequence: TGTGCCTGGAGTGTACAGGGGGCCAGCTTCTTC. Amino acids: CAWSVQGASFF. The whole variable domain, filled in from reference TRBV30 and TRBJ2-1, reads SQTIHQWPATLVQPVGSPLSLECTVEGTSNPNLYWYRQAAGRGLQLLFYSVGIGQISSEVPQNLSASRPQDRQFILSSKKLLLSDSGFYLCAWSVQGASFFGPGTRLTVL.

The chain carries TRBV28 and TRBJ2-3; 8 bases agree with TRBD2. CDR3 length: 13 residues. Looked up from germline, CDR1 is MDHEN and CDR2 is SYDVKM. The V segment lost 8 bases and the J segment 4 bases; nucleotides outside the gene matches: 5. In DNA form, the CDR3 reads TGTGCCAGCGGAAGCGGGGGTGCAGATACGCAGTATTTT. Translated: CASGSGGADTQYF.

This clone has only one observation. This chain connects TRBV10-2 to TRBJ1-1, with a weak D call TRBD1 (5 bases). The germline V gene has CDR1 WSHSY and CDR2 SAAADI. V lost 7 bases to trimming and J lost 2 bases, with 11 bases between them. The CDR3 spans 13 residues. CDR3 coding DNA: TGCGCCAGCAAATTAGGGGTTAACACTGAAGCTTTCTTT. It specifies CASKLGVNTEAFF.

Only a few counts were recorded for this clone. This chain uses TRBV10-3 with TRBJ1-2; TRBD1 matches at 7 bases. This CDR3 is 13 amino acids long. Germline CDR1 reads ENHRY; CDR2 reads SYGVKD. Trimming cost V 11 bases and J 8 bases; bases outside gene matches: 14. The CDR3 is CAARLAGGGGYTF. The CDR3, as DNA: TGTGCCGCCCGACTTGCAGGGGGAGGGGGCTACACCTTC.

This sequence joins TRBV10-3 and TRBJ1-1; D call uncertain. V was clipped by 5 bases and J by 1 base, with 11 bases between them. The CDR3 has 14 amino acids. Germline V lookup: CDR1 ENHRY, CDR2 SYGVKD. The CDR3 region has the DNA TGTGCCATCAGTCAGACCTTTGAGAACACTGAAGCTTTCTTT. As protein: CAISQTFENTEAFF.

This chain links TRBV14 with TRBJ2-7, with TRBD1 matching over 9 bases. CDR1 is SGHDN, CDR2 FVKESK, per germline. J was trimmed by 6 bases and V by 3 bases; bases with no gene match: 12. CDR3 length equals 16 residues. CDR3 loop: CASSQLGVGTGTEQYF. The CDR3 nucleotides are TGTGCCAGCAGCCAGTTGGGAGTTGGGACAGGGACCGAGCAGTACTTC.

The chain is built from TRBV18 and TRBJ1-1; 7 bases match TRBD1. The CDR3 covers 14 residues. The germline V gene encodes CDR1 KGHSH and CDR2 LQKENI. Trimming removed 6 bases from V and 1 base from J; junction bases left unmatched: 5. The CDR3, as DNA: TGTGCCAGCTCCCTCGGACAGGCGAACACTGAAGCTTTCTTT. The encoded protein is CASSLGQANTEAFF.

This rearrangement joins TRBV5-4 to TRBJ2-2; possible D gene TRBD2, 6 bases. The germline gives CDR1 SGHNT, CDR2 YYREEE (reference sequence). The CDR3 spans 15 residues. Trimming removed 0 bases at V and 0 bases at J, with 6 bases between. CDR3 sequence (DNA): TGTGCCAGCAGCTTGGAGCGGGCGAACACCGGGGAGCTGTTTTTT. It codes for CASSLERANTGELFF.

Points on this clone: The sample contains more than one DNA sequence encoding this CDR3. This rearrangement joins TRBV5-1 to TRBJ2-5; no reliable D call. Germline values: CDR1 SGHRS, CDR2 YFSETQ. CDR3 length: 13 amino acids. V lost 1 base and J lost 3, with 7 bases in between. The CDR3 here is CASSLRTEETQYF. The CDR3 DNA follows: TGCGCCAGCAGCTTGAGGACCGAAGAGACCCAGTACTTC.

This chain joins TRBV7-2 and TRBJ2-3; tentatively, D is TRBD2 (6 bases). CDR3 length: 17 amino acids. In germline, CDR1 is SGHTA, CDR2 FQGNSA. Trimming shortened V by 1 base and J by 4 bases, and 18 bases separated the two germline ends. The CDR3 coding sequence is TGTGCCAGCAGCTTAGGCGGGGCTAGCTTAGTTTCAGATACGCAGTATTTT. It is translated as CASSLGGASLVSDTQYF.

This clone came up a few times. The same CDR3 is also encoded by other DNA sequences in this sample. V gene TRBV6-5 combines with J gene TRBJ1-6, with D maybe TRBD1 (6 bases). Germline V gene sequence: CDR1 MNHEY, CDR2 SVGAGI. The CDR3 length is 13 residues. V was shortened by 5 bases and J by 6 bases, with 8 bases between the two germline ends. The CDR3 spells CASSRTANSPLHF. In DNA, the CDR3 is TGTGCCAGCAGTCGGACAGCTAATTCACCCCTCCACTTT.

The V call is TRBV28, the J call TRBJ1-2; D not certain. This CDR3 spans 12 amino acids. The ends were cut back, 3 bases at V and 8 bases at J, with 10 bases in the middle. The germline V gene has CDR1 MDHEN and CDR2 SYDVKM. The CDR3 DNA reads TGTGCCAGCAGTTTCCCCTCTTGGGGCTACACCTTC. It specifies CASSFPSWGYTF.

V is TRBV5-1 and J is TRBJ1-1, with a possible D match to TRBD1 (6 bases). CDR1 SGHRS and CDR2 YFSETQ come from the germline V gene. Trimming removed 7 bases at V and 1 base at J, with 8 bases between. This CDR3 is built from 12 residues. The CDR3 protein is CASGGQNTEAFF. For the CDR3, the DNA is TGCGCCAGCGGGGGACAGAACACTGAAGCTTTCTTT. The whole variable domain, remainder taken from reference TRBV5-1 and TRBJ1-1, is KAGVTQTPRYLIKTRGQQVTLSCSPISGHRSVSWYQQTPGQGLQFLFEYFSETQRNKGNFPGRFSGRQFSNSRSEMNVSTLELGDSALYLCASGGQNTEAFFGQGTRLTVV.

CDR3 sequence reads: CASTSWYNSPLHF. Here the CDR3 DNA reads TGTGCCAGCACCTCGTGGTATAATTCACCCCTCCACTTT. This chain uses TRBV28 with TRBJ1-6; the D is unclear. The V and J ends lost 7 bases and 4 bases respectively, with 8 bases between them. Germline V gives CDR1 MDHEN, CDR2 SYDVKM. This CDR3 region has 13 residues.

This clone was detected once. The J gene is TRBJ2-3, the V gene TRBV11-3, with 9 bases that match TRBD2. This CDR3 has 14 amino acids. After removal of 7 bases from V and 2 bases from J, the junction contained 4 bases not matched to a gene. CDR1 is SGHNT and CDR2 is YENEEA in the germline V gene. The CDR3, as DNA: TGTGCCAGCACCACTAGCGGGTTCACAGATACGCAGTATTTT. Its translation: CASTTSGFTDTQYF.

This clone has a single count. CDR3 protein: CASSYGGGPSYEQYF. CDR3 sequence (DNA): TGTGCCAGCAGTTACGGAGGCGGGCCGTCCTACGAGCAGTACTTC. This chain links TRBV6-5 with TRBJ2-7; TRBD2 is a possible D gene (5 bases). This CDR3 region has 15 residues. Germline-derived CDR1 and CDR2 are MNHEY and SVGAGI. Between the trimmed V and J ends, which lost 2 bases and 1 base, there was a span of 12 bases.

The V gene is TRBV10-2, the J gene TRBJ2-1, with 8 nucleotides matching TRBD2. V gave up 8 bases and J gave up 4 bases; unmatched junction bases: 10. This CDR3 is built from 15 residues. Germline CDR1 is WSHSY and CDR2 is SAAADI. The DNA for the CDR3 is TGCGCCAGCCTAGAGACGGGGGGGCGGTACAATGAGCAGTTCTTC. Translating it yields CASLETGGRYNEQFF.

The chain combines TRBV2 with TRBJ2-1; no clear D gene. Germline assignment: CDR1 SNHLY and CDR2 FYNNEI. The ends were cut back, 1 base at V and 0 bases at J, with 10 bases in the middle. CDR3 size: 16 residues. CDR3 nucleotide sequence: TGTGCCAGCAGTGAAGGATCGGCGGCCTCCTACAATGAGCAGTTCTTC. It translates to CASSEGSAASYNEQFF.

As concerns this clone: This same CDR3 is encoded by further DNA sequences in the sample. CDR3: CATSRDGYSNQPQHF. The CDR3 nucleotides read TGTGCCACCAGCAGAGACGGTTATAGCAATCAGCCCCAGCATTTT. The genes are TRBV15 and TRBJ1-5, with D unresolved. Looked up from germline, CDR1 is LNHNV and CDR2 is YYDKDF (reference sequence). There are 15 residues in the CDR3. With 0 bases removed from V and 0 bases from J, the gap between germline ends came to 6 bases. Full variable domain (remainder filled in from reference TRBV15 and TRBJ1-5): DAMVIQNPRYQVTQFGKPVTLSCSQTLNHNVMYWYQQKSSQAPKLLFHYYDKDFNNEADTPDNFQSRRPNTSFCFLDIRSPGLGDTAMYLCATSRDGYSNQPQHFGDGTRLSIL.

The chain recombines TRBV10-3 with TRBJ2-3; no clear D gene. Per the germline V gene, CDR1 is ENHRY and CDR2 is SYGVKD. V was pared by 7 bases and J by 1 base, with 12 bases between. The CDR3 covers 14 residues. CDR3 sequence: CAITVRARTDTQYF. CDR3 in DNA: TGTGCCATCACCGTACGGGCCCGCACAGATACGCAGTATTTT.